The rows below give T cell receptor beta chains drawn from one sample of a study of T cell responses to AZD1222 COVID-19 vaccine. TCRdb keeps only in-frame clones here, not all; method: immunoSEQ multiplex PCR. The profile shows 100,000 to 150,000 clones, 90% of them singletons. Here the sequenced sample was peripheral blood, taken on day 0 of AZD1222 vaccination. Receptors were obtained from an adult in good health. The CDR3 runs from the conserved cysteine through the conserved F or W. The D gene is left open where the match is weak. Clone size, where shown, is once, few, many, or a class for clones that have expanded.

D,size,J,V,CDR3,DNA
.,.,TRBJ2-2,TRBV7-2,CASSLGQLGTGELFF,TGTGCCAGCAGCTTAGGTCAGCTGGGCACCGGGGAGCTGTTTTTT
.,.,TRBJ1-2,TRBV10-3,CAISDGTENYGYTF,TGTGCCATCAGTGACGGGACCGAGAACTATGGCTACACCTTC
.,.,TRBJ1-3,TRBV18,CASSPLVGNTIYF,TGTGCCAGCTCTCCGTTAGTGGGGAACACCATATATTTT
.,.,TRBJ1-4,TRBV3-1/TRBV3-2,CASSLRSEKLFF,TGTGCCAGCAGCCTCCGGAGTGAAAAACTGTTTTTT
TRBD1,.,TRBJ1-5,TRBV6-1,CASSGTTGLRNQPQHF,TGTGCCAGCAGTGGGACGACAGGGTTGCGCAATCAGCCCCAGCATTTT
.,.,TRBJ2-7,TRBV29-1,CSVEFAGAEQYF,TGCAGCGTTGAATTTGCAGGGGCCGAGCAGTACTTC
.,.,TRBJ2-1,TRBV6-2/TRBV6-3,CASSSVTYNEQFF,TGTGCCAGCAGTTCGGTCACCTACAATGAGCAGTTCTTC
TRBD2,.,TRBJ2-2,TRBV3-1/TRBV3-2,CASRPPGLASANTGELFF,TGTGCCAGCAGGCCCCCAGGACTAGCTAGCGCGAACACCGGGGAGCTGTTTTTT
.,once,TRBJ2-1,TRBV7-8,CASSLVRTSYNEQFF,TGTGCCAGCAGCTTAGTACGGACATCCTACAATGAGCAGTTCTTC
.,.,TRBJ1-5,TRBV6-1,CASSEPGRDYSNQPQHF,TGTGCCAGCAGTGAACCGGGACGAGACTATAGCAATCAGCCCCAGCATTTT
.,.,TRBJ1-1,TRBV11-2,CASSFNPSGTEAFF,TGTGCCAGCAGCTTCAACCCCTCGGGGACTGAAGCTTTCTTT
.,.,TRBJ1-4,TRBV6-5,CASRPQSQPNEKLFF,TGTGCCAGCAGGCCCCAGTCCCAGCCAAATGAAAAACTGTTTTTT
.,few,TRBJ1-1,TRBV19,CASKGQDAMNTEAFF,TGTGCCAGTAAGGGGCAGGACGCGATGAACACTGAAGCTTTCTTT
TRBD1,.,TRBJ2-5,TRBV5-5,CASSARQGRTTQYF,TGTGCCAGCAGCGCCCGACAGGGGCGGACGACCCAGTACTTC
.,.,TRBJ1-1,TRBV27,CASSLDSRFTEAFF,TGTGCCAGCAGTTTGGACAGTAGGTTCACTGAAGCTTTCTTT
.,few,TRBJ2-5,TRBV10-2,CASSPSVRETQYF,TGCGCCAGCAGCCCTAGCGTCCGGGAGACCCAGTACTTC
.,.,TRBJ2-7,TRBV29-1,CSVAPTMGEQYF,TGCAGCGTCGCCCCCACCATGGGGGAGCAGTACTTC
TRBD2,.,TRBJ2-7,TRBV7-8,CASSFLAGGREQYF,TGTGCCAGCAGCTTCCTAGCGGGAGGGCGCGAGCAGTACTTC
.,.,TRBJ2-3,TRBV4-1,CASSQGIGGDTQYF,TGCGCCAGCAGCCAGGGTATCGGGGGCGATACGCAGTATTTT
TRBD1,.,TRBJ2-2,TRBV28,CASSTPGQGSGELFF,TGTGCCAGCAGTACCCCGGGACAGGGTTCCGGGGAGCTGTTTTTT
TRBD1,.,TRBJ1-5,TRBV19,CASSMTGTGTNQPQHF,TGTGCCAGTAGTATGACCGGGACAGGGACCAATCAGCCCCAGCATTTT
.,once,TRBJ2-2,TRBV7-9,CASSLLGGLFF,TGTGCCAGCAGCTTACTCGGTGGGCTGTTTTTT
.,.,TRBJ2-1,TRBV30,CAWSRGSAVYNEQFF,TGTGCCTGGAGTAGGGGCAGTGCTGTCTACAATGAGCAGTTCTTC
TRBD2,.,TRBJ2-1,TRBV6-5,CASSYLLAGAYNEQFF,TGTGCCAGCAGTTACTTACTAGCGGGAGCCTACAATGAGCAGTTCTTC
TRBD1,.,TRBJ2-7,TRBV11-3,CASSADRGSYEQYF,TGTGCCAGCAGCGCGGACAGGGGCTCCTACGAGCAGTACTTC
.,.,TRBJ2-5,TRBV7-2,CASSLSRARETQYF,TGTGCCAGCAGTCTTTCTAGGGCCCGGGAGACCCAGTACTTC
TRBD1,.,TRBJ1-4,TRBV28,CASSLPGQAEKLFF,TGTGCCAGCAGTCTTCCGGGACAGGCTGAAAAACTGTTTTTT